This T cell receptor (beta chain) was captured by sequencing in a study of PD-1 blockade in classical Hodgkin lymphoma. Across the whole study: Each patient was given nivolumab 3 mg/kg through a vein every 2 weeks.

Germline CDR1 reads SQVTM; CDR2 reads ANQGSEA. V was clipped by 4 bases and J by 4 bases; unmatched bases: 6. This CDR3 spans 14 amino acids. Study-level results: Similar baseline diversity was found in complete responders and newly diagnosed patients. It was reported that newly diagnosed patients had less baseline TCR diversity than healthy donors. By cycle point C4D1, TCR diversity had risen significantly in CD4+ cells (but not CD8+ cells).

Some clones are missing from TCRdb's copy, which holds only in-frame ones; the method was immunoSEQ multiplex PCR. The sample includes over 50,000 clones, 73% of them seen just once. On this clone: No antigen is known for it.

Each patient's relapse followed autologous stem cell transplantation, and brentuximab vedotin exposure varied. The chain joins TRBV29-1 to TRBJ2-1; 8 nucleotides agree with TRBD1. The source material was peripheral blood mononuclear cells (PBMCs), sampled before the second cycle of nivolumab. This TCR was recovered from a human donor with classical Hodgkin lymphoma. The CDR3 here is CSVVGTGDYNEQFF. The DNA of the CDR3 is TGCAGCGTTGTGGGGACAGGAGATTACAATGAGCAGTTCTTC.